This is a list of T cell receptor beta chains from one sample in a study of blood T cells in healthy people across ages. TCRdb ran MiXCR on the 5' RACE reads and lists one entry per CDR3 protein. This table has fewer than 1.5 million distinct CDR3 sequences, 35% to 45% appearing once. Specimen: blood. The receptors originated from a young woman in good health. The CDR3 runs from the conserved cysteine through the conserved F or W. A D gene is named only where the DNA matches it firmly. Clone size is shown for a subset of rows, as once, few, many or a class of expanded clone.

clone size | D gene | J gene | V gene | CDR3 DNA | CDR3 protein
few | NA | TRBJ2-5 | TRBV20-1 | TGCAGTGGATCTGTGGGAGAAGAGACCCAGTACTTC | CSGSVGEETQYF
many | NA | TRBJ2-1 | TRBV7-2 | TGTGCCAGCAGTTTCGTTGACGTAGGAGACAATGAGCAGTTCTTC | CASSFVDVGDNEQFF
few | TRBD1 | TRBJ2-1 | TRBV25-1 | TGTGCCAGCAGTGGCCACAGGGGGAGCTCCTACAATGAGCAGTTCTTC | CASSGHRGSSYNEQFF
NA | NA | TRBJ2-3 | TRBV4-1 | TGCGCCAGCAGCCAACCGCCTCTAGCGTCGGACACAGATACGCAGTATTTT | CASSQPPLASDTDTQYF
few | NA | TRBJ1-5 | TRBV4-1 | TGCGCCAGCAGCCAAGTTGGGCAGCGTGGTCAGCCCCAGCATTTT | CASSQVGQRGQPQHF
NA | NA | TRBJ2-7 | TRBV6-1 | TGTGCCAGCAGGAGGACTTTCTACGAGCAGTACTTC | CASRRTFYEQYF
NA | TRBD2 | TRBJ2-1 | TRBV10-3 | TGTGCCATCAGTGAGTCTGGTAGCGGGGCACATGAGCAGTTCTTC | CAISESGSGAHEQFF
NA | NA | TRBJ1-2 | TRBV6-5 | TGTGCCAGCAGTTACACACAGGGCGCCTATGGCTACACCTTC | CASSYTQGAYGYTF
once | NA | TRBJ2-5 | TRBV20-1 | TGCAGTGCTAGAAGGGGGTCGTACCAAGAGACCCAGTACTTC | CSARRGSYQETQYF
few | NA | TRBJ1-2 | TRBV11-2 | TGTGCCAGCAGCTTAGATCTGGAGTTGGGGGGCTACACCTTC | CASSLDLELGGYTF
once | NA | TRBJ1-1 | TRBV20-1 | TGCAGTGCTAGGGTAGGAGGGGGTGAAGCTTTCTTT | CSARVGGGEAFF
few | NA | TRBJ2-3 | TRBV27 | TGTGCCAGCAGTCCCCTGTATGGGAGGTCGTCAGATACGCAGTATTTT | CASSPLYGRSSDTQYF
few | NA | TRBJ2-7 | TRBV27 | TGTGCCAGCAGTGTATCAAGGGCCTACGAGCAGTACTTC | CASSVSRAYEQYF
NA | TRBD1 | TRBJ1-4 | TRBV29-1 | TGCAGCGTTGATAAGACAGGGGTTAACGAAAAACTGTTTTTT | CSVDKTGVNEKLFF
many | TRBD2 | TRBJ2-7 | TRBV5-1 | TGCGCCAGCACCGCGGGAGGGTTGACCTACGAGCAGTACTTC | CASTAGGLTYEQYF
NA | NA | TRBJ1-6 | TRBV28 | TGTGCCAGCAGTTTAGCGGGACGGAGCTGGAATTCACCCCTCCACTTT | CASSLAGRSWNSPLHF
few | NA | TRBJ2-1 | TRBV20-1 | TGCAGTGCTACGCACAATGAGCAGTTCTTC | CSATHNEQFF
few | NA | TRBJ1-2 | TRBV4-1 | TGCGCCAGCAGCCACTATAAGAGTAGCCGTAACTATGGCTACACCTTC | CASSHYKSSRNYGYTF
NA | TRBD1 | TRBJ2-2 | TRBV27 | TGTGCCAGCAGTGCGGACAGGGGGGCCGGGGAGCTGTTTTTT | CASSADRGAGELFF
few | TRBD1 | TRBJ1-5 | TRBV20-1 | TGCAGTGCTCCGACAGGGGGGTTTGAGCCCCAGCATTTT | CSAPTGGFEPQHF
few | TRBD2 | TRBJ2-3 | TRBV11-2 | TGTGCCAGCAGCCTTGGGGTAGCGGGGTTCACAGATACGCAGTATTTT | CASSLGVAGFTDTQYF
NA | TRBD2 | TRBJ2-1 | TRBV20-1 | TGCAGTGCGGTTAGCGGGAGAGGCTACAATGAGCAGTTCTTC | CSAVSGRGYNEQFF
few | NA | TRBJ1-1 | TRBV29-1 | TGCAGCGTTTCCCAGAACACTGAAGCTTTCTTT | CSVSQNTEAFF
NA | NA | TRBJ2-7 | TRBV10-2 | TGCGCCAGCAAGGACTCTGATGAGTATCTTAACGAGCAGTACTTC | CASKDSDEYLNEQYF
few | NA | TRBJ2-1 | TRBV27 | TGTGCCATCCGACTCTACAATGAGCAGTTCTTC | CAIRLYNEQFF
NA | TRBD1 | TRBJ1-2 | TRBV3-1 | TGTGCCAGCAGCCAAGACGTCGGACAGGGTCATGGCTACACCTTC | CASSQDVGQGHGYTF
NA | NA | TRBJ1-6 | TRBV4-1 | TGCGCCAGCAGCCAAGAGGCAGCCCCTAATTCACCCCTCCACTTT | CASSQEAAPNSPLHF
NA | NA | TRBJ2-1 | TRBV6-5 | TGTGCCAGCAGTTACGCATTTAGGGGTGAGCAGTTCTTC | CASSYAFRGEQFF
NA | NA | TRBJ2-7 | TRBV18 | TGTGCCAGCTCACCGCGAGGGTTAAGGTACGAGCAGTACTTC | CASSPRGLRYEQYF
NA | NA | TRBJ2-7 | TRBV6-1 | TGTGCGGTCTCCGGGACAAAGGGCGAGCAGTACTTC | CAVSGTKGEQYF
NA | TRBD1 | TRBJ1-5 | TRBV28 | TGTGCCAGCAGTTCAAGACAGGGGGTAAGCAATCAGCCTCAGCATTTT | CASSSRQGVSNQPQHF
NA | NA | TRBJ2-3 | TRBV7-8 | TGTGCCAGCAGCGCAATGGGGACAGATACGCAGTATTTT | CASSAMGTDTQYF
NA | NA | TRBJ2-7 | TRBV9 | TGTGCCAGCAGCGGAGGACAGCCCTACGAGCAGTACTTC | CASSGGQPYEQYF
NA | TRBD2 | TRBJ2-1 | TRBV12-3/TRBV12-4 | TGTGCCCTTGGGGAACTAGCGGGATACAATGAGCAGTTCTTC | CALGELAGYNEQFF
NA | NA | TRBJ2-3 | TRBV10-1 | TGCGCCAGCAGCATCTCTTGGGAGCGGGCGCAGTATTTT | CASSISWERAQYF
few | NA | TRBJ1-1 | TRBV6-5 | TGTGCCAGCAGTTACAAGACCAACACTGAAGCTTTCTTT | CASSYKTNTEAFF
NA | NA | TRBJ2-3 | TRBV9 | TGTGCCAGCAGCGTAGGTTCTGCCACCTACACAGATACGCAGTATTTT | CASSVGSATYTDTQYF
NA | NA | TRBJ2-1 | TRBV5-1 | TGCGCCAGCTCGAGGGTGGGCGATGAGCAGTTCTTC | CASSRVGDEQFF
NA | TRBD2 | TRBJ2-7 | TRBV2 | TGTGCCAGCACCGGGACTAGCGGGGTCGAGCAGTACTTC | CASTGTSGVEQYF
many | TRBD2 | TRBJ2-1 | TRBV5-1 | TGCGCCAGCAGCTTGGAGTGGGGGACTAGCGGGAGTACTGAGCAGTTCTTC | CASSLEWGTSGSTEQFF
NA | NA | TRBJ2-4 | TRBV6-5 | TGTGCCAGCGGTAGGGCTTCCCTAGCCAAAAACATTCAGTACTTC | CASGRASLAKNIQYF
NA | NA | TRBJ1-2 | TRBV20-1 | TGCAGTGCTAGGCCTAGGACGGACCTTTCGGGCTACACCTTC | CSARPRTDLSGYTF
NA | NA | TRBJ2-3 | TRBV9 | TGTGCCAGCAGCGTCACAGCCCGGGATACGCAGTATTTT | CASSVTARDTQYF
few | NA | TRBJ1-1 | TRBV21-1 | TGTGCCAGCAGCAACGGGACAGGGGGCTTCATGAACACTGAAGCTTTCTTT | CASSNGTGGFMNTEAFF
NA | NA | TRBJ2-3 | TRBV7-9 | TGTGCCAGTGCCGCCCGCTGGGAGTCTCCCACAGATACGCAGTATTTT | CASAARWESPTDTQYF
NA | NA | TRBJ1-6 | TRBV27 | TGTGCCACCCAGGAGCGGGCGCCTTCACCCCTCCACTTT | CATQERAPSPLHF
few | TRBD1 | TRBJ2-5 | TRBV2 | TGTGCCAGCAGTGAAGCAGGACAGGAATCCATCTTTCAAGAGACCCAGTACTTC | CASSEAGQESIFQETQYF